This T cell receptor (beta chain) was identified during a study of shared clonotypes between healthy human individuals. Of note for this clone: Its antigen is still unknown.

Germline V gene data show CDR1 as MDHEN and CDR2 as SYDVKM. The CDR3 loop spans 14 amino acids. V was cut by 2 bases and J by 1 base, with 8 bases left in between. All donors qualified as healthy HIV-negative adults and had experienced no recent acute infections or vaccinations. A CD45RA+ naive subset and a CD45RA-negative memory subset were split from CD4+ cells. Profiling relied on immunoSEQ multiplex PCR, and the TCRdb table lists in-frame clones only, not all of them. The data show about 340,000 clones, about 70% seen once. Notes on the study in general: The rarefaction results pointed to incomplete sorted-subset sequencing despite large depth. Estimated richness values were generally larger in naive subsets than in memory subsets.

Material: memory CD4+ T cells sorted from blood. Described subset: CD45RA-negative fraction. This receptor was obtained from a young man in good health. The J gene is TRBJ1-1, the V gene TRBV28, with D unresolved. CDR3 protein: CASSLIRANTEAFF. CDR3 nucleotides: TGTGCCAGCAGTTTAATAAGAGCGAACACTGAAGCTTTCTTT.